This TCR beta chain is from a study of blood T cell repertoires in COVID-19. Study-level background: Sources were T cells, B-cell-depleted T cells, or PBMCs; the material itself was cDNA or gDNA.

Study members were between roughly 18 and 89 years old and lived in 24 US regions. Participant-reported clinical history was the basis for cohort assignment. Under the authors' procedure: Estimation of nucleated cell counts relied on the amplification of reference gene primers. Some clones are missing from TCRdb's copy, which holds only in-frame ones; the method was immunoSEQ multiplex PCR. The V and J calls and the clone size are those of that table, but D and trimming were determined from the DNA. This sample carries some 370,000 clones, over 80% of them seen once, and the ten largest clones take over 4.5%. This CDR3 comprises 12 residues. The ends were cut back, 4 bases at V and 7 bases at J, with 12 bases in the middle. Germline CDR1 is SGHRS and CDR2 is YFSETQ.

The sequenced sample consisted of PBMCs or T cells enriched from blood (not recorded which). The sequence was obtained from a woman aged 50 to 60 who had recovered from COVID-19. This chain joins TRBV5-1 and TRBJ2-7; tentatively, D is TRBD1 (6 bases). CDR3 DNA: TGCGCCAGCAGCCCCTCAGGGGAAGAGCAGTACTTC. It yields the protein CASSPSGEEQYF.